This entry lists 18 T cell receptor beta chains sequenced from one sample in a study of CD8+ T cells in alopecia areata. The treatment is: oral pan-JAK inhibitor, 5-10 mg twice daily. TCR sequencing used cDNA made by reverse transcription of extracted RNA. Sequencing was performed with immunoSEQ multiplex PCR; in TCRdb, only in-frame clones are kept and a portion is missing. The sample holds 150,000 to 200,000 clones, about 60% seen once. The specimen comprised CD8+ T cells sorted from blood, sampled at week 24, from a patient treated with tofacitinib. These receptors came from a human donor with alopecia areata.

This clone turned up a few times. V gene TRBV11-2 combines with J gene TRBJ2-1; D call uncertain. V was shortened by 1 base and J by 6 bases, with 7 bases between the two germline ends. Germline loops: CDR1 SGHAT, CDR2 FQNNGV. This CDR3 contains 13 residues. The CDR3 DNA reads TGTGCCAGCAGCTTAGGCGTCCTCAATGAGCAGTTCTTC. Translating it yields CASSLGVLNEQFF.

The rearrangement joins TRBV6-1 to TRBJ2-4; D may be TRBD1 (7 bases). CDR3 length: 12 residues. Trimming removed 10 bases at V and 4 bases at J, with 11 bases between. Germline V gene data show CDR1 as MNHNS and CDR2 as SASEGT. Here the CDR3 reads CATGDSKNIQYF. In DNA form, the CDR3 reads TGTGCCACGGGGGACAGTAAAAACATTCAGTACTTC.

This clone was observed a handful of times. The genes are TRBV29-1 and TRBJ1-3, with D hard to call. V was pared by 0 bases and J by 0 bases, with 9 bases between. The CDR3 totals 15 residues. Germline values: CDR1 SQVTM, CDR2 ANQGSEA. The CDR3: CSVEDYGYSGNTIYF. The CDR3 DNA sequence: TGCAGCGTTGAAGATTACGGCTACTCTGGAAACACCATATATTTT.

This chain connects TRBV10-2 to TRBJ2-5, with a tentative D call TRBD2 (6 bases). The J call may be mistaken, given a closer DNA end match to TRBJ2-7. CDR1 and CDR2 (germline): WSHSY, SAAADI. This CDR3 region has 11 residues. The CDR3 DNA reads as TGCGCCAGCGGGAGGAGTGGCGAGCAGTACTTC. Its translation is CASGRSGEQYF.

Notes on this clone: One end of the junction is discordant with germline, which a read error may explain. This chain links TRBV29-1 with TRBJ2-1; 7 nucleotides line up with TRBD2. Germline values: CDR1 SQVTM, CDR2 ANQGSEA. The CDR3 sequence is 14 residues long. CDR3 loop: CSGASGVSYNEQLF. CDR3 nucleotides: TGCAGCGGGGCGAGCGGGGTCTCCTACAATGAGCAGCTCTTC.

The V gene is TRBV7-8, the J gene TRBJ1-1; D not resolved. CDR3 size: 14 residues. Trimming left V 1 base short and J 1 base short, with 7 bases between. CDR1 and CDR2 (germline): SGHVS, FQNEAQ. CDR3 DNA: TGTGCCAGCAGCTTAGGGGTTGAGAACACTGAAGCTTTCTTT. Translation: CASSLGVENTEAFF.

Notes on this clone: This is likely a read error, given that the CDR3 carries no conserved phenylalanine or tryptophan at its end. This chain connects TRBV7-9 to TRBJ1-5; D is possibly TRBD1 (6 bases). CDR1 and CDR2 from the germline V gene are SEHNR and FQNEAQ (reference sequence). The CDR3 loop spans 13 amino acids. CDR3 DNA: TGTGCCGGCAGCTCAGGGGTAAATCAGCCCCAGCATCTT. Translation: CAGSSGVNQPQHL.

This sequence joins TRBV7-7 and TRBJ2-1; TRBD1 agrees at 11 bases. This CDR3 contains 15 residues. With 1 base clipped from V and 8 bases from J, the junction kept 4 bases outside the gene matches. The germline V gene has CDR1 SSHAT and CDR2 FNYEAQ (reference sequence). The CDR3 DNA sequence: TGTGCCAGCAGCTTAGGGACAGGGGGCGGCTATGAGCAGTTCTTC. Amino acids: CASSLGTGGGYEQFF.

The rearrangement joins TRBV4-2 to TRBJ1-1; no clear D. The CDR3 contains 16 residues. V was cut by 1 base and J by 4 bases, with 16 bases left in between. CDR1 and CDR2 (germline): LGHNA, YNFKEQ. In DNA form, the CDR3 reads TGTGCCAGCAGCCAAGGTCCGGAGGGCTCGAGCACTGAAGCTTTCTTT. Translation gives CASSQGPEGSSTEAFF.

This clone was recorded at least ten times. This sequence joins TRBV29-1 and TRBJ1-2; 11 bases match TRBD1. Germline V gene data show CDR1 as SQVTM and CDR2 as ANQGSEA. The CDR3 loop spans 13 amino acids. With 5 bases clipped from V and 8 bases from J, the junction kept 7 bases outside the gene matches. The CDR3 spells CSVPGQGVEGYTF. CDR3 bases: TGCAGCGTTCCGGGACAGGGGGTCGAAGGCTACACCTTC.

This chain links TRBV27 with TRBJ2-3; D is perhaps TRBD1 or TRBD2 (5 bases each). Germline CDR1 is MNHEY and CDR2 is SMNVEV (reference sequence). Trimming removed 4 bases at V and 5 bases at J, with 10 bases between. The CDR3 has 13 amino acids. The CDR3 DNA follows: TGTGCCAGCAGTTCCCGTGGGGGAGATACGCAGTATTTT. It translates to CASSSRGGDTQYF.

This chain links TRBV27 with TRBJ2-1; 13 bases map to TRBD2. Germline-derived CDR1 and CDR2 are MNHEY and SMNVEV (reference sequence). V shed 6 bases, J shed 4 bases, and the junction held 3 bases outside the gene matches. The CDR3 spans 15 residues. CDR3 DNA sequence: TGTGCCAGCAGCTGGACTAGCGGGGGATACAATGAGCAGTTCTTC. This codes for CASSWTSGGYNEQFF.

V is TRBV27 and J is TRBJ2-5, with 14 bases that match TRBD2. V trimming: 7 bases; J trimming: 5 bases; junction bases outside the gene matches: 6. CDR3 length equals 15 residues. The germline V gene has CDR1 MNHEY and CDR2 SMNVEV (reference sequence). This CDR3 is CASKTSGGATETQYF. The DNA for the CDR3 is TGTGCCAGCAAGACTAGCGGGGGGGCCACGGAGACCCAGTACTTC.

This clone was observed a few times. The CDR3 nucleotides are TGTGCCAGCAGCTTAGAGGGCACCACATCCGAAGCTTTCTTT. Amino acids: CASSLEGTTSEAFF. This sequence joins TRBV7-9 and TRBJ1-1; D ambiguous. CDR1 is SEHNR, CDR2 FQNEAQ, per germline (reference sequence). Trimming shortened V by 1 base and J by 8 bases, and 14 bases separated the two germline ends. This CDR3 comprises 14 residues.

This chain links TRBV19 with TRBJ2-7; D gene ambiguous. The length of the CDR3 is 13 residues. Germline V CDR1 and CDR2: LNHDA, SQIVND (reference sequence). The V gene lost 6 bases and the J gene lost 0 bases, with 9 bases spanning the gap. CDR3 amino acids: CASSTGRSYEQYF. The CDR3 DNA sequence: TGTGCCAGTAGCACGGGTCGCTCCTACGAGCAGTACTTC.

This clone was picked up a small number of times. The V call is TRBV7-9, the J call TRBJ2-3; no clear D. With 5 bases removed from V and 4 bases from J, the gap between germline ends came to 13 bases. Germline values: CDR1 SEHNR, CDR2 FQNEAQ (reference sequence). This CDR3 is built from 14 residues. For the CDR3, the DNA is TGTGCCAGCAGCCCCCCGGTGGGATCAGATACGCAGTATTTT. It translates to CASSPPVGSDTQYF.

The chain has TRBV7-8 and TRBJ2-1; 7 bases are a match to TRBD2. CDR3 size: 17 residues. V was pared by 2 bases and J by 0 bases, with 7 bases of the junction left unmatched. Per the germline V gene, CDR1 is SGHVS and CDR2 is FQNEAQ. CDR3 region: CASSLTVSGGSYNEQFF. DNA for the CDR3: TGTGCCAGCAGCTTAACGGTCTCGGGGGGCTCCTACAATGAGCAGTTCTTC.

This clone was seen a handful of times. This chain joins TRBV4-2 and TRBJ1-2; D not resolved. Between the trimmed V and J ends, which lost 0 bases and 8 bases, there was a span of 7 bases. Germline loops: CDR1 LGHNA, CDR2 YNFKEQ. This CDR3 spans 12 amino acids. The CDR3 DNA is TGTGCCAGCAGCCAAGAGCGCGAAGGCTACACCTTC. Translating gives CASSQEREGYTF.